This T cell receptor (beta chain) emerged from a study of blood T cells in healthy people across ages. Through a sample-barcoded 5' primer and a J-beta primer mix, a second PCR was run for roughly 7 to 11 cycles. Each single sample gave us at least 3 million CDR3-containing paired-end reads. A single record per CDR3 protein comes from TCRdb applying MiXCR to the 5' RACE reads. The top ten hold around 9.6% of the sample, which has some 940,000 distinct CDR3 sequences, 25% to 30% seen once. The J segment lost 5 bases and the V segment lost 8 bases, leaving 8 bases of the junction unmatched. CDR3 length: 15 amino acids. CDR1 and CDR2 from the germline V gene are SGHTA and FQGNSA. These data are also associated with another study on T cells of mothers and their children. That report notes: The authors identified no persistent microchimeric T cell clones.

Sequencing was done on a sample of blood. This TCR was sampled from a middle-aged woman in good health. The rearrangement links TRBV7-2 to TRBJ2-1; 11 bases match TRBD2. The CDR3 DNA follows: TGTGCCAGCTGGGGGGGACTAGCGGTAAACAATGAGCAGTTCTTC. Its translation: CASWGGLAVNNEQFF.